This entry features one T cell receptor (beta chain) sequence. Its antigen remains unknown. TCRdb keeps only in-frame clones here, not all; method: immunoSEQ multiplex PCR. The data show 97,000 or so clones, approximately 90% seen once. The sample is drawn from a study of T cell responses to AZD1222 COVID-19 vaccine. Notes on the study in general: Spike-wide coverage was observed for vaccine-associated CD4 TCRs, with dominant responses at 160-218 and 743-854.

In germline, CDR1 is SEHNR, CDR2 FQNEAQ (reference sequence). The CDR3 sequence is 12 residues long. After removal of 1 base from V and 6 bases from J, the junction contained 0 bases not matched to a gene. This TCR was sampled from an adult in good health. The J gene is TRBJ2-7, the V gene TRBV7-9; 7 bases map to TRBD1. Sequences were derived from peripheral blood, sampled on day 0 of AZD1222 vaccination. CDR3 sequence reads: CASSLDRGEQYF. The CDR3 coding sequence is TGTGCCAGCAGCTTAGACAGGGGCGAGCAGTACTTC.